A single sample gave rise to the 15 T cell receptor beta chains below, sequenced in a study of blood T cell repertoires in COVID-19. Clones were read by immunoSEQ multiplex PCR, and TCRdb kept only the in-frame ones, dropping some. In the table there are about 350,000 clones, roughly nine tenths of which are singletons. Sequencing used peripheral blood. These receptor sequences come from a woman aged 55-69 years with COVID-19, enrolled during active disease.

The chain joins TRBV29-1 to TRBJ1-3; no clear D gene. V lost 3 bases to trimming and J lost 0 bases, with 9 bases between them. The CDR3 is 14 amino acids. CDR1 is SQVTM, CDR2 ANQGSEA, per germline. For the CDR3, the DNA is TGCAGCGTTGATCGGCGGAACTCTGGAAACACCATATATTTT. This codes for CSVDRRNSGNTIYF.

The CDR3 bases are TGTGCCAGCAGCTTGAGCTCCTATAATTCACCCCTCCACTTT. Amino acids: CASSLSSYNSPLHF. J is TRBJ1-6 and V is TRBV13; D is uncertain. The germline V gene encodes CDR1 PRHDT and CDR2 FYEKMQ (reference sequence). V was clipped by 3 bases and J by 0 bases, with 3 bases between them. The CDR3 is 14 residues long.

The chain has TRBV12-3 or TRBV12-4 and TRBJ1-3; 7 nucleotides line up with TRBD1. The CDR3 loop spans 13 amino acids. V shed 8 bases and J 1 base; nucleotides not matched to a gene: 2. CDR3 protein: CASSGQSGNTIYF. DNA for the CDR3: TGTGCCAGCTCGGGACAGTCTGGAAACACCATATATTTT.

The chain carries TRBV27 and TRBJ1-2; no clear D gene. The CDR3 sequence is 15 residues long. V lost 5 bases and J 4 bases, leaving 17 bases between the germline ends. Germline CDR1 is MNHEY and CDR2 is SMNVEV (reference sequence). CDR3 in amino acids: CASSTSTGEPYGYTF. The CDR3 DNA reads TGTGCCAGCAGTACCTCCACCGGAGAACCCTATGGCTACACCTTC.

The chain joins TRBV3-1 (or the pseudogene TRBV3-2) to TRBJ1-2; the match to TRBD1 covers 7 bases. Trimming cost V 6 bases and J 3 bases; bases outside gene matches: 7. From germline, CDR1 is LGHDT and CDR2 YNNKEL (reference sequence). This CDR3 comprises 14 residues. CDR3 sequence: CASSSQGRHYGYTF. CDR3 sequence (DNA): TGTGCCAGCAGTTCACAGGGGCGGCACTATGGCTACACCTTC.

V is TRBV5-1 and J is TRBJ2-1; a possible D gene is TRBD2 (6 bases). In germline, CDR1 is SGHRS, CDR2 YFSETQ. The CDR3 has 16 residues. V was clipped by 3 bases and J by 10 bases, with 23 bases between them. The CDR3: CASSWRAGLAQSEQFF. DNA of the CDR3: TGCGCCAGCAGCTGGAGGGCTGGACTGGCCCAGTCGGAGCAGTTCTTC.

The rearrangement joins TRBV13 to TRBJ2-7, with TRBD2 as a possible D gene (7 bases). V shed 5 bases and J shed 0 bases, with 11 bases lying between them. CDR3 length equals 14 residues. Looked up from germline, CDR1 is PRHDT and CDR2 is FYEKMQ (reference sequence). The CDR3 DNA reads TGTGCCAGCAGCCCGGGGGGCAGCTCCTACGAGCAGTACTTC. This sequence encodes CASSPGGSSYEQYF.

The chain links TRBV20-1 to TRBJ1-1; no definite D call. The V end lost 3 bases, the J end lost 5 bases, and 16 bases lay between the germline ends. The germline CDR1 and CDR2 sequences are DFQATT and SNEGSKA (reference sequence). There are 14 residues in the CDR3. The CDR3 spells CSASPRGPLTEAFF. CDR3 DNA: TGCAGTGCTAGTCCCCGTGGCCCGTTGACTGAAGCTTTCTTT.

The gene calls are TRBV6-4 and TRBJ1-3; no reliable D call. The V and J ends lost 5 bases and 2 bases respectively, with 13 bases between them. Germline CDR1 and CDR2: MRHNA and SNTAGT. The length of the CDR3 is 15 residues. CDR3 bases: TGTGCCAGCAGTCTACAGAGCCGGCCTGGAAACACCATATATTTT. Amino acid sequence: CASSLQSRPGNTIYF.

V and J are TRBV2 and TRBJ1-5, with 7 nucleotides matching TRBD1. V gave up 7 bases and J gave up 3 bases; unmatched junction bases: 6. This CDR3 is built from 14 residues. CDR1 and CDR2 (germline): SNHLY, FYNNEI. CDR3 coding DNA: TGTGCCAGCAATTCCGACAGGGACAATCAGCCCCAGCATTTT. It codes for CASNSDRDNQPQHF.

V is TRBV5-8 and J is TRBJ1-2; D possibly corresponds to TRBD1 (6 bases). The CDR3 totals 14 residues. CDR1 is SGHTS and CDR2 is YDEGEE in the germline V gene. Trimming cost V 3 bases and J 2 bases, with 11 bases left between them. The CDR3, as DNA: TGTGCCAGCAGCTCCGGGGGGGCGAACTATGGCTACACCTTC. It translates to CASSSGGANYGYTF.

The V call is TRBV6-5, the J call TRBJ1-2, with 9 nucleotides matching TRBD1. Germline trimming cut 2 bases from V and 6 bases from J; bases unmatched to any gene: 4. This CDR3 contains 14 residues. In germline, CDR1 is MNHEY, CDR2 SVGAGI. CDR3 amino acids: CASSYLGQGNGYTF. In DNA form, the CDR3 reads TGTGCCAGCAGTTACCTGGGACAGGGCAATGGCTACACCTTC.

This CDR3 is CASSSFSGGATETQYF. The DNA of the CDR3 is TGTGCCAGTAGTAGTTTTTCGGGGGGGGCAACGGAGACCCAGTACTTC. This chain uses TRBV19 with TRBJ2-5; TRBD2 matches 8 bases. After removal of 4 bases from V and 5 bases from J, the junction contained 12 bases not matched to a gene. Germline V gives CDR1 LNHDA, CDR2 SQIVND (reference sequence). The CDR3 length is 16 residues.

A single count supports this clone. The chain carries TRBV6-5 and TRBJ2-5, with TRBD1 matching over 8 bases. Germline loops: CDR1 MNHEY, CDR2 SVGAGI. The CDR3 is 13 amino acids. V lost 7 bases, J lost 2 bases, and 3 bases stayed unmatched. CDR3 region: CASKRTGQETQYF. CDR3 nucleotides: TGTGCCAGCAAACGGACAGGGCAAGAGACCCAGTACTTC.

V and J are TRBV4-1 and TRBJ2-2; tentative D call: TRBD1 (5 bases). CDR1 and CDR2 from the germline V gene are MGHRA and YSYEKL. The CDR3 loop spans 13 amino acids. Deletions cut 5 bases from V and 2 bases from J, with 6 bases between. CDR3 amino acids: CASSGHNTGELFF. The CDR3 region has the DNA TGCGCCAGCAGCGGACATAACACCGGGGAGCTGTTTTTT.